The rows below give T cell receptor beta chains drawn from one sample of a study of shared clonotypes between healthy human individuals. The assay was immunoSEQ multiplex PCR, and TCRdb's table has in-frame clones only and misses some. The sample lists about a million clones, about 72% occurring once. Sequenced material: memory CD4+ T cells from PBMCs. Receptor source: a man younger than 35 in good health. Some clones in this sample may be carry-over from other donors' samples. Both conserved end residues are part of each CDR3. D genes are given only for firm matches. Not every row has a clone size; where given, it reads once, few, many or a size class.

NA | TRBJ2-7 | TRBV2 | NA | TGTGCCAGCAGAATAGCGGCGGGATTCCATTACGAGCAGTACTTC | CASRIAAGFHYEQYF
NA | TRBJ1-5 | TRBV4-3 | NA | TGCGCCAGCAGCCAAGATCGGTTTACTAGCAATCAGCCCCAGCATTTT | CASSQDRFTSNQPQHF
NA | TRBJ2-7 | TRBV11-2 | NA | TGTGCCAGCAGCTCACTACGGGGGGCCACCTACGAGCAGTACTTC | CASSSLRGATYEQYF
NA | TRBJ2-2 | TRBV28 | NA | TGTGCCAGCAGTTTAGGGACACCCCAGGGGCTGTTTTTT | CASSLGTPQGLFF
NA | TRBJ2-2 | TRBV7-3 | NA | TGTGCCAGCAGCTTAGATGGCACCGGGGAGCTGTTTTTT | CASSLDGTGELFF
NA | TRBJ2-5 | TRBV11-2 | few | TGTGCCAGCACCCTCGGGCGGGCGAACCAAGAGACCCAGTACTTC | CASTLGRANQETQYF
TRBD2 | TRBJ2-7 | TRBV4-3 | NA | TGCGCCAGCAGCCCGACACTAGCGGCCGGTTCCCTACGAGGTCAGTACTTC | CASSPTLAAGSLRGQYF
TRBD2 | TRBJ2-2 | TRBV9 | few | TGTGCCAGCAGCCCGAGGCATTCTAGCGGGAGTAACGGGGAGCTGTTTTTT | CASSPRHSSGSNGELFF
NA | TRBJ2-1 | TRBV7-9 | NA | TGTGCCAGCAGCTTAGGGACCTCAAATGAGCAGTTCTTC | CASSLGTSNEQFF
NA | TRBJ1-1 | TRBV7-8 | NA | TGTGCCAGCAGCCGAGGACAGCTGAACACTGAAGCTTTCTTT | CASSRGQLNTEAFF
TRBD1 | TRBJ1-4 | TRBV4-2 | NA | TGTGCCAGCAGCCAACCCCCCGGGACAGGCCTTAATGAAAAACTGTTTTTT | CASSQPPGTGLNEKLFF
NA | TRBJ2-1 | TRBV19 | NA | TGTGCCAGTAGTGGGGGTTCTATAGAGCAGTTCTTC | CASSGGSIEQFF
NA | TRBJ2-1 | TRBV6-5 | NA | TGTGCCAGCAGTTACGACGGGGCCCCAGGTAATGAGCAGTTCTTC | CASSYDGAPGNEQFF
NA | TRBJ2-7 | TRBV27 | NA | TGTGCCAGCAGTTTATCGTACGGTCCCTACGAGCAGTACTTC | CASSLSYGPYEQYF
TRBD1 | TRBJ2-7 | TRBV6-1 | NA | TGTGCCAGCAACTCAAGGACAGGGGCCTCCTACGAGCAGTACTTC | CASNSRTGASYEQYF
NA | TRBJ2-1 | TRBV29-1 | NA | TGCAGCGTTGAAAATAGCGGCCTTGGGCAGTTCTTC | CSVENSGLGQFF
NA | TRBJ1-2 | TRBV4-2 | NA | TGTGCCAGCAGCCAAGATTGGTATGGCTACACCTTC | CASSQDWYGYTF
TRBD1 | TRBJ2-7 | TRBV30 | NA | TGTGCCTGGCGCAGGGGGCTCTACGAGCAGTACTTC | CAWRRGLYEQYF
NA | TRBJ2-7 | TRBV29-1 | NA | TGCAGCGCAGGACGGGGTTTGAACTACGAGCAGTACTTC | CSAGRGLNYEQYF
NA | TRBJ1-1 | TRBV28 | NA | TGTGCCACCCGACAGCTCACTGAAGCTTTCTTT | CATRQLTEAFF
NA | TRBJ2-7 | TRBV7-2 | NA | TGTGCCAGCACCCTTCGTGGGGGAAGCTCCTACGAGCAGTACTTC | CASTLRGGSSYEQYF
NA | TRBJ1-1 | TRBV4-1 | many | TGCGCCAGCAGCCCGCCAGCACAGGGTATTGAGCTGGCTTTCTTT | CASSPPAQGIELAFF
TRBD1 | TRBJ1-2 | TRBV2 | once | TGTGCCAGCAGCCCGGACAGGGACTTCTATGGCTACACCTTC | CASSPDRDFYGYTF
TRBD1 | TRBJ1-4 | TRBV5-1 | NA | TGCGCCAGCAGCTTGTCCTCTCTCGGACAGGGGGCTGATGGTGAAAAACTGTTTTTT | CASSLSSLGQGADGEKLFF
TRBD1 | TRBJ2-7 | TRBV27 | NA | TGTGCCAGCAGGGAGGGGACAGGGGCTAGCGAGCAGTGCTTC | CASREGTGASEQCF
NA | TRBJ2-1 | TRBV7-3 | NA | TGTGCCAGCAGCCCGATTGCTTTAGGGCCGTACAATGAGCAGTTCTTC | CASSPIALGPYNEQFF
TRBD1 | TRBJ2-1 | TRBV9 | NA | TGTGCCAGCAGCGTAGATGCTGGACAGGCCCACAATGAGCAGTTCTTC | CASSVDAGQAHNEQFF
NA | TRBJ1-1 | TRBV7-2 | NA | TGTGCCAGCAGCTTAACTAGGAATAGAGCGGCTTTCTTT | CASSLTRNRAAFF
NA | TRBJ1-5 | TRBV2 | few | TGTGCCAGCGGGAGGGTTGAGAGACAGCCCCAGCATTTT | CASGRVERQPQHF
NA | TRBJ2-3 | TRBV28 | NA | TGTGCCAGCACCAGGGACGGGGGAAGCACAGATACGCAGTATTTT | CASTRDGGSTDTQYF
NA | TRBJ2-1 | TRBV5-4 | NA | TGTGCCAGCAGCTCATTATTGGGGGGCAATGAGCAGTTCTTC | CASSSLLGGNEQFF
TRBD1 | TRBJ1-1 | TRBV28 | few | TGTGCCAGCAGATCACAGGGGCCCGGCACTGAAGCTTTCTTT | CASRSQGPGTEAFF
TRBD2 | TRBJ2-7 | TRBV5-1 | NA | TGCGCCAGCAGCTTGGGTTCTAGCGGGAGGCTTACCTCCTACGAGCAGTACTTC | CASSLGSSGRLTSYEQYF
TRBD2 | TRBJ2-1 | TRBV5-1 | few | TGCGCCAGCAGCTTGGAACGGACTAGCGGGAAGGATGAGCAGTTCTTC | CASSLERTSGKDEQFF
NA | TRBJ2-5 | TRBV7-2 | NA | TGTGCCAGCAGCCGGGGGTGGGGGTCGGTGGAGACCCAGTACTTC | CASSRGWGSVETQYF
TRBD1 | TRBJ1-4 | TRBV30 | few | TGTGCCTGGAGTATTCCCGGGACAGGGGCAACTAATGAAAAACTGTTTTTT | CAWSIPGTGATNEKLFF
TRBD1 | TRBJ2-3 | TRBV9 | NA | TGTGCCAGCAGCTCCCTCGGGACAGGGGAGGCGGATACGCAGTATTTT | CASSSLGTGEADTQYF
NA | TRBJ1-1 | TRBV10-3 | once | TGTGCCATCAGTGGGACGGGACCGACTGAAGCTTTCTTT | CAISGTGPTEAFF
NA | TRBJ2-1 | TRBV9 | NA | TGTGCCAGCAGCGCCCAATACAATGAGCAGTTCTTC | CASSAQYNEQFF
TRBD2 | TRBJ2-7 | TRBV5-4 | NA | TGTGCCAGCAGCTCAGCAATAGCGGGAGCAAGGACGGAGCAGTACTTC | CASSSAIAGARTEQYF
NA | TRBJ2-3 | TRBV7-9 | NA | TGTGCCAGCAGCTTAGGGGTAGGGCCCACAGATACGCAGTATTTT | CASSLGVGPTDTQYF
NA | TRBJ2-3 | TRBV5-4 | NA | TGTGCCAGCAGCTTGCCAGGGCAGCTCAGCACAGATACGCAGTATTTT | CASSLPGQLSTDTQYF